This TCR beta chain was captured in a study of blood T cell repertoires in COVID-19. Clones were read by immunoSEQ multiplex PCR, and TCRdb kept only the in-frame ones, dropping some. The sample consists of around 24,000 clones, roughly 88% of them appearing once. V was shortened by 9 bases and J by 2 bases, with 14 bases between the two germline ends. The CDR3 covers 14 residues. In germline, CDR1 is KGHDR, CDR2 SFDVKD. What was sequenced was peripheral blood. This TCR derives from a human donor in a cohort sampled during active COVID-19. The chain carries TRBV24-1 and TRBJ2-3; a possible D gene is TRBD2 (5 bases). The CDR3 sequence: CATRGGLPTDTQYF. The DNA for the CDR3 is TGTGCCACCCGCGGCGGGTTACCCACAGATACGCAGTATTTT.